This T cell receptor (beta chain) comes out of a study of blood T cell repertoires in COVID-19 (dated by TCRdb to the early 2020s). For context, the study as a whole: The collaborator samples originated in the United States, Italy and Spain and spanned the acute and convalescent phases of COVID-19. The prospective study material was composed of cDNA or gDNA derived from T cells, B-cell-depleted T cells, or PBMCs. Subjects who had been exposed to COVID-19, were actively infected with it, or had recovered from it provided the deeply sampled blood TCRbeta repertoires that made up the dataset. The repertoires were released in a freely available public database intended as a resource for research on the immune response to SARS-CoV-2. The samples were drawn from two sources: the first 160 participants of the ongoing ImmuneRACE study, and 1,000 to 1,500 subjects contributed by 6 global collaborators. Nearly every sample came with metadata listing a de-identified subject ID, COVID-19 status, age in years and sex. Where available, HLA class I and class II types were obtained from metadata supplied by the sample provider rather than from assay-based typing. Here is what the overall study found, with its caveats: The quantity of clinical and demographic metadata differed by source and by participant and was supplied without curation.

TCRbeta CDR3 regions were amplified from genomic DNA using the immunoSEQ Assay, a bias-controlled multiplex PCR. Regarding the original processing steps: The number of nucleated cells in each sample was estimated by amplification of reference gene primers within the assay. To quantify the absolute abundance of each unique TCRbeta CDR3 rearrangement, sequence reads were collapsed and filtered. For each sample, productive Simpson clonality was calculated as the square root of Simpson's diversity index over productive rearrangements. TCRdb re-hosts the immuneACCESS table, in-frame sequences only. Its copies lack some clones; in the studies checked, an unresolved V gene accounts for under half of them, and the cause for the rest is not known. V and J calls and clone size follow that table, whereas D and trimming were derived from the DNA. Within this sample are 50,000 to 65,000 clones, with around 70% of them counted one time only. The ten most abundant clones make up roughly 4.9% of the sample.

Concerning this clone itself: Its antigen target is currently unknown. No much larger clone is present one base from it, and per-base qualities are unavailable.

In Seattle, one collaborating source enrolled patients while the infection was active and tracked those patients longitudinally over the course of disease. Each collaborating institution followed its own protocols to collect whole blood in K2EDTA tubes. For TCRbeta analysis, collaborator samples were shipped as frozen whole blood, as isolated PBMCs, or as DNA extracted from either sample type. The CDR3 contains 16 residues, cysteine and phenylalanine counted. Only the CDR3 portion is preserved as DNA: 48 bases, with reading frame beginning at the first base. CDR1 ENHRY and CDR2 SYGVKD are derived from the germline V gene. Relative to germline, V is 3 bases shorter and J is 3 bases shorter, with 17 bases between their ends.

The chain couples TRBV10-3 to TRBJ1-1; 6 matching bases give a weak D call of TRBD1. Sequencing was performed on peripheral blood. This sequence was found in a woman in her 70s with COVID-19, enrolled during active disease. The CDR3 loop reads CAISDSADSEDTEAFF. The DNA sequence is given as TGTGCCATCAGTGATTCGGCGGACAGTGAGGACACTGAAGCTTTCTTT.